These 15 T cell receptor beta chains were sequenced from one sample in a study of T cell clonality in common variable immunodeficiency. Data came from immunoSEQ multiplex PCR; TCRdb stores just in-frame clones and leaves some out. The record shows tens of thousands of clones for this sample, with no singletons present. Sequenced sample: peripheral blood mononuclear cells. The receptors here all came from a person aged 18 to 75 in good health.

This clone appeared many times. With the read ending 3 residues before the CDR3 end, the germline J gene is used to fill in that end. The gene calls are TRBV27 and TRBJ2-1; D uncertain. V was trimmed by 6 bases and J by 8 bases, leaving 8 bases between them. CDR3 length equals 11 residues. Germline V CDR1 and CDR2: MNHEY, SMNVEV (reference sequence). Here the CDR3 reads CASSDFDEQFF. Incomplete CDR3 DNA: TGTGCCAGCAGCGACTTCGATGAG.

Regarding this clone: The read ends 3 residues before the CDR3 terminus; that terminus is restored from the germline J gene. The chain uses TRBV18 and TRBJ1-6, with 7 bases aligning to TRBD1. Germline V gene lookup returns CDR1 KGHSH and CDR2 LQKENI. The CDR3 has 15 residues. With 2 bases clipped from V and 5 bases from J, the junction kept 3 bases outside the gene matches. The DNA read from the CDR3 is TGTGCCAGCTCACCAAACAGGGGCGATAATTCACCC. Translated, it gives CASSPNRGDNSP. The full CDR3 protein is CASSPNRGDNSPLHF.

In its sample, this clone was seen many times. The CDR3 end is not reached by the read, which stops 3 residues before it; the germline J gene fills it in. This chain links TRBV30 with TRBJ1-3; no firm D call. With 0 bases removed from V and 1 base from J, the gap between germline ends came to 10 bases. This CDR3 region has 15 residues. CDR1 GTSNPN and CDR2 SVGIG come from the germline V gene (reference sequence). The part of the CDR3 DNA that was read is TGTGCCTGGAGTGTAGGTGGGCGTTCTGGAAACACC. Its translation is CAWSVGGRSGNT. The whole CDR3 region reads CAWSVGGRSGNTIYF. Together with reference TRBV30 and TRBJ1-3, the CDR3 gives the full variable domain: SQTIHQWPATLVQPVGSPLSLECTVEGTSNPNLYWYRQAAGRGLQLLFYSVGIGQISSEVPQNLSASRPQDRQFILSSKKLLLSDSGFYLCAWSVGGRSGNTIYFGEGSWLTVV.

A remark on this clone: The sequence runs out 3 residues before the end of the CDR3; the remainder is reconstructed from the germline J gene. The rearrangement links TRBV19 to TRBJ1-4; 8 bases match TRBD1. This CDR3 is 20 amino acids long. Germline CDR1 LNHDA, CDR2 SQIVND (reference sequence). J gave up 8 bases and V 3 bases, and 23 bases lay outside the gene matches. CDR3 bases read: TGTGCCAGTAGTATCCCACCCGGGACAGGCCTAACGGCTGATCAAGAAAAA. As protein: CASSIPPGTGLTADQEK. The whole CDR3 is CASSIPPGTGLTADQEKLFF.

Notes on this clone: The read ends 3 residues early relative to the CDR3; the germline J gene fills the gap. V and J are TRBV18 and TRBJ2-3; 7 nucleotides align to TRBD2. The CDR3 extends over 17 amino acids. Looked up from germline, CDR1 is KGHSH and CDR2 is LQKENI. CDR3 residues: CASSHNPGREGNQPQYF. The CDR3 bases that were read are TGTGCCAGCTCACACAACCCCGGCAGGGAGGGCAATCAGCCG.

This clone has ten or more counts. The read ends 3 residues shy of where the CDR3 ends; the end is completed using the germline J gene. This chain joins TRBV18 and TRBJ2-1, with 13 bases that match TRBD2. Germline V CDR1 and CDR2: KGHSH, LQKENI. V was pared by 3 bases and J by 8 bases, with 13 bases of the junction left unmatched. This CDR3 contains 18 residues. The CDR3 DNA, read in part, is TGTGCCAGCTCACCCTACCCAACGACTAGCGGGAGGTTCGATGAG. It yields the protein CASSPYPTTSGRFDE. The whole CDR3 protein reads CASSPYPTTSGRFDEQFF.

There are a few counts of this clone. With the read ending 3 residues before the CDR3 end, the germline J gene is used to fill in that end. This chain connects TRBV2 to TRBJ2-7; unclear D gene. CDR1 is SNHLY, CDR2 FYNNEI, per germline. The germline V and J ends were trimmed by 5 bases and 0 bases, with 11 bases remaining between them. The CDR3 sequence is 14 residues long. CDR3 DNA, as far as it was read: TGTGCCAGCAGTCTTATGGCTAGCTCCTACGAG. Protein sequence: CASSLMASSYE. The CDR3 reads in full as CASSLMASSYEQYF.

In regard to this clone: With the read ending 3 residues before the CDR3 end, the germline J gene is used to fill in that end. The genes are TRBV7-9 and TRBJ2-1; 7 nucleotides match TRBD2. Germline loops: CDR1 SEHNR, CDR2 FQNEAQ (reference sequence). The CDR3 loop spans 13 amino acids. The ends lost 5 bases at V and 6 bases at J; junction bases unmatched: 4. The CDR3 spells CASSRGGVNEQFF. The sequenced CDR3 bases are TGTGCCAGCAGCCGTGGGGGGGTCAATGAG.

This clone was observed many times. The read comes to an end 3 residues before the CDR3 does, leaving the germline J gene to fill in the end. V and J are TRBV5-1 and TRBJ1-2; D uncertain. Trimming shortened V by 0 bases and J by 6 bases, and 9 bases separated the two germline ends. The CDR3 covers 13 residues. Germline loops: CDR1 SGHRS, CDR2 YFSETQ. The sequenced CDR3 bases are TGCGCCAGCAGCTTGGGAGGTAATAATGGC. This encodes CASSLGGNNG. The whole CDR3 protein is CASSLGGNNGYTF. The entire variable domain, with the rest obtained from reference TRBV5-1 and TRBJ1-2, is as follows: KAGVTQTPRYLIKTRGQQVTLSCSPISGHRSVSWYQQTPGQGLQFLFEYFSETQRNKGNFPGRFSGRQFSNSRSEMNVSTLELGDSALYLCASSLGGNNGYTFGSGTRLTVV.

This clone has a count of ten or more. The CDR3 goes on 3 residues after the read ends, and that part is filled in from the germline J gene. The chain employs TRBV5-1 and TRBJ2-1, with 8 bases identical to TRBD2. Losses at the gene ends were 3 bases for V and 9 bases for J; bases not matched to a gene: 20. The CDR3 covers 18 residues. Germline lookup yields CDR1 SGHRS and CDR2 YFSETQ. The CDR3 sequence is CASSSQMAVSGKVGEQFF. CDR3 bases read: TGCGCCAGCAGCTCCCAGATGGCCGTTAGCGGGAAGGTGGGTGAG.

This clone occurred many times. The DNA ends 3 residues before the CDR3 does, and the rest of the CDR3 is filled in from the germline J gene. This chain uses TRBV20-1 with TRBJ2-7; tentatively, D is TRBD1 (6 bases). V was trimmed by 0 bases and J by 5 bases, leaving 14 bases between them. The CDR3 runs 14 residues. CDR1 DFQATT and CDR2 SNEGSKA come from the germline V gene (reference sequence). The CDR3 protein is CSARDRHRADEQYF. The sequenced CDR3 bases are TGCAGTGCTAGAGATCGGCACAGGGCTGACGAG.

On this clone: The read finishes 3 residues shy of the CDR3 end, and the germline J gene is used to complete it. The chain is built from TRBV2 and TRBJ1-5; 9 bases line up with TRBD1. Trimming took 2 bases from V and 2 from J; bases not matched to a gene: 1. The V gene's germline CDR1 is SNHLY and CDR2 FYNNEI. The CDR3 spans 15 residues. Incomplete CDR3 DNA: TGTGCCAGCAGTGAAAGGACAGGGGGCAATCAGCCC. Amino acid sequence: CASSERTGGNQP. The complete CDR3 protein is CASSERTGGNQPQHF. The full variable domain, with the rest looked up from reference TRBV2 and TRBJ1-5, is EPEVTQTPSHQVTQMGQEVILRCVPISNHLYFYWYRQILGQKVEFLVSFYNNEISEKSEIFDDQFSVERPDGSNFTLKIRSTKLEDSAMYFCASSERTGGNQPQHFGDGTRLSIL.

This clone was seen many times. The sequenced part of the CDR3 DNA is TGCAGTGCTAGAGTGGCAGGGAGTTCACCC. Amino acid sequence: CSARVAGSSP. The full-length CDR3 reads as CSARVAGSSPLHF. This rearrangement joins TRBV20-1 to TRBJ1-6; TRBD1 might be the D (5 bases). The CDR3 is cut off 3 residues early in the read; its end comes from the germline J gene. CDR1 is DFQATT, CDR2 SNEGSKA, per germline (reference sequence). V was trimmed by 1 base and J by 9 bases, leaving 10 bases between them. CDR3 length: 13 amino acids.

As concerns this clone: A much bigger clone sits one base away, suggesting this may be a read error. The CDR3 end lies 3 residues beyond the end of the read and is filled in from the germline J gene. This chain joins TRBV18 and TRBJ2-3; 9 nucleotides line up with TRBD2. This CDR3 region has 15 residues. The germline CDR1 and CDR2 sequences are KGHSH and LQKENI. The DNA read from the CDR3 is TGTGCCAGCTCACCAGTAGCGGGAGAGCAAGAGACG. Its protein is CASSPVAGEQET. The complete CDR3 reads CASSPVAGEQETQYF.

In its sample, this clone was seen many times. The read falls 3 residues short of the CDR3 end, and the missing part is taken from the germline J gene. The chain recombines TRBV20-1 with TRBJ2-3, with TRBD2 identical over 13 bases. V shed 2 bases and J 0 bases; nucleotides not matched to a gene: 5. Germline V gives CDR1 DFQATT, CDR2 SNEGSKA (reference sequence). The CDR3 is made up of 17 amino acids. CDR3 protein: CSARPLAGGPSTDTQYF. The DNA read from the CDR3 is TGCAGTGCTAGACCACTAGCGGGAGGGCCGAGCACAGATACG.